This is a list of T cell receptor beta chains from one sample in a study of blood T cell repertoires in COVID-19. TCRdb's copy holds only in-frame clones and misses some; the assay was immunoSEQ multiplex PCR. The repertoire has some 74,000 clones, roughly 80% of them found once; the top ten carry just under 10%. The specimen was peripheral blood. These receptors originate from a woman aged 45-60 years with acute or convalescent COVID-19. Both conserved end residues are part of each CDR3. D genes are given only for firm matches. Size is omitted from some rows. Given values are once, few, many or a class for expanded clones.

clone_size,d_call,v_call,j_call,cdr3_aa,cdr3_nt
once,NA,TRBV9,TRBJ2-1,CASSVVGRAGYNEQFF,TGTGCCAGCAGCGTAGTGGGAAGGGCGGGGTACAATGAGCAGTTCTTC
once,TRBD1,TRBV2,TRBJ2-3,CASSGQGDGDTQYF,TGTGCCAGCAGCGGACAGGGGGACGGAGATACGCAGTATTTT
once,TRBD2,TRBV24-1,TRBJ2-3,CATSVGTSGSDTQYF,TGTGCCACCAGTGTCGGGACTAGCGGGAGTGATACGCAGTATTTT
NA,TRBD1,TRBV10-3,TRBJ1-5,CAISEGQGVGQPQHF,TGTGCCATCAGCGAAGGACAGGGGGTTGGTCAGCCCCAGCATTTT
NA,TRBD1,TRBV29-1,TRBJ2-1,CSATQGTGQFF,TGCAGCGCCACACAGGGGACGGGGCAGTTCTTC
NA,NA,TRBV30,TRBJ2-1,CASLFRAYNEQFF,TGTGCTTCCCTCTTTAGAGCCTACAATGAGCAGTTCTTC
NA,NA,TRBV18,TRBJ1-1,CASSPWQGSNTEAFF,TGTGCCAGCTCACCGTGGCAGGGGTCGAACACTGAAGCTTTCTTT
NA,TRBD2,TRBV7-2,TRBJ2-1,CASSPVGLAPFF,TGTGCCAGCAGCCCCGTGGGACTAGCACCGTTCTTC
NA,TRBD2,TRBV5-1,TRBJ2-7,CASSMGTSGPYEQYF,TGCGCCAGCAGCATGGGGACTAGCGGGCCCTACGAGCAGTACTTC
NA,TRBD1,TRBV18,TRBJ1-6,CASSRDRGTVSPLHF,TGTGCCAGCTCACGGGACAGGGGAACGGTATCACCCCTCCACTTT
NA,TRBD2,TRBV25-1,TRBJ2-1,CASSTLLAGWFNEQFF,TGTGCCAGCAGTACTTTACTAGCGGGGTGGTTCAATGAGCAGTTCTTC
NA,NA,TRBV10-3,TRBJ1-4,CAISESSGANEKLFF,TGTGCCATCAGTGAGTCTTCAGGGGCTAATGAAAAACTGTTTTTT
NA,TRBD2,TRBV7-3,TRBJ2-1,CASSLAGGTYNEQFF,TGTGCCAGCAGCCTAGCGGGAGGCACCTACAATGAGCAGTTCTTC
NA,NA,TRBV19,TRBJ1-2,CASSISNPNYGYTF,TGTGCCAGTAGTATAAGCAACCCTAACTATGGCTACACCTTC
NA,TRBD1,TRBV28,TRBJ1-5,CASRVPPGQGVGDNQPQHF,TGTGCCAGCAGGGTCCCGCCGGGACAGGGGGTCGGAGACAATCAGCCCCAGCATTTT
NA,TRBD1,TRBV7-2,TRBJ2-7,CASSSTGGNKGYEQYF,TGTGCCAGCAGCTCAACAGGGGGCAATAAAGGGTACGAGCAGTACTTC
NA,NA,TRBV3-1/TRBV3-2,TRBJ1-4,CASSLTSGGEKLFF,TGTGCCAGCAGCCTAACCTCGGGGGGAGAAAAACTGTTTTTT
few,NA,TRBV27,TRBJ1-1,CASSLNWGGNTEAFF,TGTGCCAGCAGTTTAAACTGGGGAGGGAACACTGAAGCTTTCTTT
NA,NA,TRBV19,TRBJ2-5,CASSIAPGIQETQYF,TGTGCCAGTAGTATTGCCCCAGGCATCCAAGAGACCCAGTACTTC
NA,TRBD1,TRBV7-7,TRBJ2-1,CASSTGQGAGEQFF,TGTGCCAGCAGCACCGGACAGGGGGCTGGTGAGCAGTTCTTC
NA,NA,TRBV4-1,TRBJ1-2,CASSYGPYYGYTF,TGCGCCAGCAGCTATGGCCCGTACTATGGCTACACCTTC
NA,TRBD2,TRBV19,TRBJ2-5,CASSPRIVAGAGETQYF,TGTGCCAGCAGCCCGAGAATAGTAGCGGGAGCGGGAGAGACCCAGTACTTC
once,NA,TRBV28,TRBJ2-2,CASSFTGGELFF,TGTGCCAGCAGTTTCACGGGCGGGGAGCTGTTTTTT
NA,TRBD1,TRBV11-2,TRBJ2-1,CASSLGPGDSEQFF,TGTGCCAGCAGCTTAGGCCCCGGGGACAGTGAGCAGTTCTTC
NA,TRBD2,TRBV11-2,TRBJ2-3,CASSPSQRDTDTQYF,TGTGCCAGCAGCCCATCTCAGCGGGACACAGATACGCAGTATTTT
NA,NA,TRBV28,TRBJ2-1,CASSFPGTRGSEQFF,TGTGCCAGCAGTTTCCCAGGGACGAGGGGGAGTGAGCAGTTCTTC
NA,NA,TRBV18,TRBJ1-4,CASSPVGAQYSNEKLFF,TGTGCCAGCTCACCTGTGGGGGCCCAGTATTCTAATGAAAAACTGTTTTTT
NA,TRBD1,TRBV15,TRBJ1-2,CATSGGTVSNYGYTF,TGTGCCACCAGCGGAGGGACAGTCTCTAACTATGGCTACACCTTC
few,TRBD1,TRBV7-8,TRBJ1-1,CASSLVVGGVTEAFF,TGTGCCAGCAGCTTAGTTGTAGGGGGCGTCACTGAAGCTTTCTTT
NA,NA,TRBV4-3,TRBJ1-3,CASSQSRGFFSGNTIYF,TGCGCCAGCAGCCAATCCCGGGGTTTCTTTTCTGGAAACACCATATATTTT
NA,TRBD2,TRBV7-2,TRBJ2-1,CASSLFRGGSAYNEQFF,TGTGCCAGCAGCTTATTTCGCGGCGGGAGCGCCTACAATGAGCAGTTCTTC
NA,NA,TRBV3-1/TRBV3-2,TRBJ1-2,CASSLGTYMTYGYTF,TGTGCCAGCAGCCTGGGGACATATATGACCTATGGCTACACCTTC
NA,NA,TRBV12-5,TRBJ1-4,CASGLTQQGRLFF,TGTGCTAGTGGTTTAACACAACAGGGAAGGCTGTTTTTT
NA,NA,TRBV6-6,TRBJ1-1,CASEGAEAFF,TGTGCCAGCGAAGGGGCTGAAGCTTTCTTT
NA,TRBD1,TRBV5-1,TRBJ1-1,CASSLWTGGPPEAFF,TGCGCCAGCAGCTTATGGACAGGTGGGCCCCCTGAAGCTTTCTTT
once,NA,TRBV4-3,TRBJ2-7,CASSQGRRGDEQYF,TGCGCCAGCAGCCAAGGACGTAGAGGAGACGAGCAGTACTTC
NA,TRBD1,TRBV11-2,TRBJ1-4,CATATGSNEKLFF,TGTGCCACCGCGACAGGGTCCAATGAAAAACTGTTTTTT
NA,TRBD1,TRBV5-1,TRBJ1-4,CASSKAGGIEKLFF,TGCGCCAGCAGCAAAGCAGGGGGGATTGAAAAACTGTTTTTT
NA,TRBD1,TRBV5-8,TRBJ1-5,CASSLRTGNQPQHF,TGTGCCAGCAGCCTACGGACAGGGAATCAGCCCCAGCATTTT
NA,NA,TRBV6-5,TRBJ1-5,CASEAGSNQPQHF,TGTGCCAGCGAGGCGGGAAGCAATCAGCCCCAGCATTTT
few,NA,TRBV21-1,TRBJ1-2,CASSKGQGSYGYTF,TGTGCCAGCAGCAAGGGACAGGGATCCTATGGCTACACCTTC
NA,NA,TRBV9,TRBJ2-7,CASSVAGGTYDEQYF,TGTGCCAGCAGCGTAGCTGGCGGGACTTACGACGAGCAGTACTTC
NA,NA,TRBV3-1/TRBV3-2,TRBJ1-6,CASSLRVSPLHF,TGTGCCAGCAGCCTCAGGGTTTCACCCCTCCACTTT
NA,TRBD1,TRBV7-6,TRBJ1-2,CASSSRQGPNYGYTF,TGTGCCAGCAGCTCCAGACAGGGCCCCAACTATGGCTACACCTTC
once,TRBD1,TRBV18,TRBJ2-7,CASSLTGQSNRYEQYF,TGTGCCAGCTCACTAACGGGACAGTCCAACCGCTACGAGCAGTACTTC
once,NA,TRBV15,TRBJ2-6,CATSRASSGANVLTF,TGTGCCACCAGCAGAGCCAGCTCTGGGGCCAACGTCCTGACTTTC